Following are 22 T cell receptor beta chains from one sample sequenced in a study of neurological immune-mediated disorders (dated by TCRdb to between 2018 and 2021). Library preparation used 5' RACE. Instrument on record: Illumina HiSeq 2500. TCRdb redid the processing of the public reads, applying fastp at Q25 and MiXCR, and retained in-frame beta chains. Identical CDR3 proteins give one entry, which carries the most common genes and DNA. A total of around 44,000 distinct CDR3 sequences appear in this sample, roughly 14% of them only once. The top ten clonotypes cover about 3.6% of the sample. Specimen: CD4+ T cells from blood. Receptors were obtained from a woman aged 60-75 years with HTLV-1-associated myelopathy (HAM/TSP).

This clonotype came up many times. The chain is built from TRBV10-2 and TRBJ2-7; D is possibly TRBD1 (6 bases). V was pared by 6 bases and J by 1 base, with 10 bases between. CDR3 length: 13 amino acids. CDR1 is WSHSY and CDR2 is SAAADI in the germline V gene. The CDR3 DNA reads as TGCGCCAGCAGACACAGGGCTTCCTACGAGCAGTACTTC. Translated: CASRHRASYEQYF.

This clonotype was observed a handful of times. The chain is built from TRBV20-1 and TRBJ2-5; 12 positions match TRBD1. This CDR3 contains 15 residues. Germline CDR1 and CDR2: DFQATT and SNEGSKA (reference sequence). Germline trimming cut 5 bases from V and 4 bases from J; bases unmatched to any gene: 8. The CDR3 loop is CSASSGQGAGETQYF. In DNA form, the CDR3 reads TGCAGTGCTTCGTCGGGACAGGGGGCTGGAGAGACCCAGTACTTC.

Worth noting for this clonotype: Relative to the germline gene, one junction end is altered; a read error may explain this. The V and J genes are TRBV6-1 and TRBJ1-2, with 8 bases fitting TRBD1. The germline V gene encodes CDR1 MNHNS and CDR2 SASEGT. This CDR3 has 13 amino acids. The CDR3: CTSSDRGPWGYTF. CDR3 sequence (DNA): TGTACCAGCAGTGACAGGGGACCCTGGGGCTACACCTTC.

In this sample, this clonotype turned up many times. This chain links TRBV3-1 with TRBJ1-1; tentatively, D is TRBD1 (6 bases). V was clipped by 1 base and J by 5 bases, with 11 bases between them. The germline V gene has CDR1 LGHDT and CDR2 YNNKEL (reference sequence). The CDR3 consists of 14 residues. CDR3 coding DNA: TGTGCCAGCAGCCAAGCGACAGGCAATACTGAAGCTTTCTTT. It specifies CASSQATGNTEAFF.

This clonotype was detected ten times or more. The CDR3 protein is CASSQGEGGWTEAFF. The CDR3 bases are TGTGCCAGCAGCCAAGGGGAAGGGGGTTGGACTGAAGCTTTCTTT. The chain couples TRBV4-2 to TRBJ1-1, with D possibly being TRBD1 (6 bases). The germline V and J ends were trimmed by 1 base and 5 bases, with 14 bases remaining between them. The CDR3 is 15 residues long. Germline CDR1 LGHNA, CDR2 YNFKEQ.

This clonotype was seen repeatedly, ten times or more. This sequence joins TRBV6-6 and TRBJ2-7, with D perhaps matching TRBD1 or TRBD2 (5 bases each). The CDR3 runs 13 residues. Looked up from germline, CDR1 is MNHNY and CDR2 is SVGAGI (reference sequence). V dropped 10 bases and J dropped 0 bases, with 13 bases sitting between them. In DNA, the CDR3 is TGTGCCAATTCGATCGGGGCCTCCTACGAGCAGTACTTC. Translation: CANSIGASYEQYF.

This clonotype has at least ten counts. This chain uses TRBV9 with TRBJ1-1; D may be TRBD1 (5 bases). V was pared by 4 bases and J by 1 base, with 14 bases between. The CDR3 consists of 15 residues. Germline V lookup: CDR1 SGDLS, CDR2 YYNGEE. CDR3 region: CASSPSTGENTEAFF. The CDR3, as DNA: TGTGCCAGCAGCCCCTCGACGGGGGAGAACACTGAAGCTTTCTTT. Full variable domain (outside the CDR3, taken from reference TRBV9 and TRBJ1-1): DSGVTQTPKHLITATGQRVTLRCSPRSGDLSVYWYQQSLDQGLQFLIQYYNGEERAKGNILERFSAQQFPDLHSELNLSSLELGDSALYFCASSPSTGENTEAFFGQGTRLTVV.

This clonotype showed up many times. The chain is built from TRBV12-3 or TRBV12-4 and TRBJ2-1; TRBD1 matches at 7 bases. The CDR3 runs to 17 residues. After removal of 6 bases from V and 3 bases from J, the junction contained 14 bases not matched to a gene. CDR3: CASSPLAAGDSYNEQFF. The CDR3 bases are TGTGCCAGCAGCCCCCTCGCCGCTGGGGACAGCTACAATGAGCAGTTCTTC.

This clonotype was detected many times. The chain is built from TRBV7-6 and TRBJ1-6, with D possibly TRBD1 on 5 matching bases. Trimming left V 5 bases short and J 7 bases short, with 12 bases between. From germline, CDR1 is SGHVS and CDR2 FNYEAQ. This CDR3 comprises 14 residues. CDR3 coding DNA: TGTGCCAGCAGCACAGGACACACCAATTCACCCCTCCACTTT. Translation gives CASSTGHTNSPLHF.

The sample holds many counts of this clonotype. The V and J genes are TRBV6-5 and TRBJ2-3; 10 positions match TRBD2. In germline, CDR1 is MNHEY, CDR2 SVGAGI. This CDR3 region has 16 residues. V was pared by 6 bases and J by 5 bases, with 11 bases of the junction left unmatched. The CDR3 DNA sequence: TGTGCCAGCAGGCCCGGACTAGCGGAGGGGGGAGATACGCAGTATTTT. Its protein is CASRPGLAEGGDTQYF.

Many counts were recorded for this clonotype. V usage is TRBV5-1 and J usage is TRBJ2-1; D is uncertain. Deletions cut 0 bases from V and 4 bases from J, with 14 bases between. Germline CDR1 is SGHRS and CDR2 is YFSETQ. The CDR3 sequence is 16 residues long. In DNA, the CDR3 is TGCGCCAGCAGCTTGGATTTGTGGCGGTCTTACAATGAGCAGTTCTTC. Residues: CASSLDLWRSYNEQFF.

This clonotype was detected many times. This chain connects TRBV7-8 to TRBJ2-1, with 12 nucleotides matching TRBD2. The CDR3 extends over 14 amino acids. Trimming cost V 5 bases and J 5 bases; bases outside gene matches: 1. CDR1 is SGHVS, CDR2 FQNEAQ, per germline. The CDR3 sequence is CASSRTSGDNEQFF. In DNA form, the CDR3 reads TGTGCCAGCAGCCGGACTAGCGGGGACAATGAGCAGTTCTTC.

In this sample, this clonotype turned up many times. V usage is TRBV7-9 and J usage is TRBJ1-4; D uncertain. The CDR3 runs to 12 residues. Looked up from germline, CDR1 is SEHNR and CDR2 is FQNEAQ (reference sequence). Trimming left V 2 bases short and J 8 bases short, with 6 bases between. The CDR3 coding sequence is TGTGCCAGCAGCTTAAGTAGCGAAAAACTGTTTTTT. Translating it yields CASSLSSEKLFF.

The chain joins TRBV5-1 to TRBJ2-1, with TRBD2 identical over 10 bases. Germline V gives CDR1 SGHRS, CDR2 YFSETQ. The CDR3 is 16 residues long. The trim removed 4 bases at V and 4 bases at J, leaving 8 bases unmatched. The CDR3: CASSVTLAGTYNEQFF. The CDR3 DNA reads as TGCGCCAGCAGCGTGACACTAGCGGGAACGTACAATGAGCAGTTCTTC.

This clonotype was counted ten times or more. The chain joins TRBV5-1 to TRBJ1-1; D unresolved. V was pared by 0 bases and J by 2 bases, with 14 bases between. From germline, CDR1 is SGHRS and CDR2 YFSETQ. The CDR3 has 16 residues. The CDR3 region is CASSLGWVAGNTEAFF. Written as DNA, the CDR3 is TGCGCCAGCAGCTTGGGATGGGTTGCGGGAAACACTGAAGCTTTCTTT.

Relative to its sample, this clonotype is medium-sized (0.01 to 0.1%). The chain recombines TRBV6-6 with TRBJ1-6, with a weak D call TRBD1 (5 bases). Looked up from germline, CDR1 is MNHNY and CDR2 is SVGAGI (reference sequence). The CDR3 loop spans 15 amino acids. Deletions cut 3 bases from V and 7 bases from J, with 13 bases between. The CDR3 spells CASSYDPGQNSPLHF. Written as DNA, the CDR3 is TGTGCCAGCAGTTATGACCCAGGGCAGAATTCACCCCTCCACTTT.

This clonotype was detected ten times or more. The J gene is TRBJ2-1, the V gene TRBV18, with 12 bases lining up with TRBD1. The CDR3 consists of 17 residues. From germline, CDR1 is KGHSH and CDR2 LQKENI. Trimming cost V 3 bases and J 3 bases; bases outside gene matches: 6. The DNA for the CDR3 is TGTGCCAGCTCACCCTCCGGGACAGGGGGCATCTACAATGAGCAGTTCTTC. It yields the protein CASSPSGTGGIYNEQFF.

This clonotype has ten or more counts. The chain's CDR3 is CSARSGAYGYTF. The CDR3 DNA reads as TGCAGTGCTAGGTCGGGGGCATATGGCTACACCTTC. The genes are TRBV20-1 and TRBJ1-2; tentative D call: TRBD1 (6 bases). Per germline, CDR1 DFQATT and CDR2 SNEGSKA (reference sequence). The CDR3 is 12 amino acids. The germline V and J ends were trimmed by 3 bases and 5 bases, with 10 bases remaining between them.

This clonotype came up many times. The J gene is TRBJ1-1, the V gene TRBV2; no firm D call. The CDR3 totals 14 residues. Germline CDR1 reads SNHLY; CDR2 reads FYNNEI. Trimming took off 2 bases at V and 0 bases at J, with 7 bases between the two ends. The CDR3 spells CASSEYSLNTEAFF. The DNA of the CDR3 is TGTGCCAGCAGTGAATACAGTCTGAACACTGAAGCTTTCTTT.

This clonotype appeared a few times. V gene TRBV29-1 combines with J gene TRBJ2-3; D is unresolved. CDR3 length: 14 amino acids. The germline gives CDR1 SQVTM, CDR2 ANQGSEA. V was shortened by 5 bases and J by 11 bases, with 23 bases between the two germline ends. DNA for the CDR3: TGCAGCGTTTCCGTCAGTCTCTCCTACAATGAGCAGTATTTT. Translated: CSVSVSLSYNEQYF.

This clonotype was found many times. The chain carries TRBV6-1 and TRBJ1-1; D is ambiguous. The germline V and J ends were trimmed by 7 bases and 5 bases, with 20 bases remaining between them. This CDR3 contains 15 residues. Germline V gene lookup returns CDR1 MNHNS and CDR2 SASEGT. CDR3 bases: TGTGCCAGCACCTATTCCTCACAGTCAGGTACTGAAGCTTTCTTT. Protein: CASTYSSQSGTEAFF.

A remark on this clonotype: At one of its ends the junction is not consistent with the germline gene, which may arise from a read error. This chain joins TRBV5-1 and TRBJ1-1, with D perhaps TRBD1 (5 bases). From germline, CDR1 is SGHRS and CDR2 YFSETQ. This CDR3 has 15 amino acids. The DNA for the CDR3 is TGCGCCAGCCGCCAGGGCGCTGTCCGGAACACTGAATCTTTCTTT. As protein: CASRQGAVRNTESFF.